This entry features one TCR beta chain sequence. This clonotype was found many times. Which antigen it targets is not known. Base qualities are not provided; no much larger clone lies one nucleotide away. Library generation was performed with 5' RACE. The run used an Illumina HiSeq 2500. A second PCR of roughly 6 to 11 cycles was run with a J-beta primer mix and a sample-barcoded 5' primer. Each TCR beta cDNA molecule received a unique molecular identifier from a template-switch 5' adaptor carrying 12 random nucleotides. Each sample yielded at least 2.5 million CDR3-containing paired-end reads. First-strand cDNA was synthesized from all RNA with the Mint cDNA synthesis kit, primed by a TRBC-specific oligonucleotide. All cDNA was treated with uracil-DNA glycosylase and then went through a first 18-cycle PCR with the universal primers M1SS and BC2_uni_R. In the paper's pipeline: For normalization, 1 million high-quality reads were randomly selected from each sample, with every read carrying a distinct molecular identifier. Instead of being binned into consensus sequences, reads that shared molecular identifiers were thrown out. MiTCR, run with a Q25 quality threshold and the strictest error-elimination algorithm, handled CDR3 identification, clonotype clustering and error correction. A nonparametric unseen species model with Euler transformation was used to estimate lower-bound total TCR beta diversity. In TCRdb, the public reads were trimmed at Q25 with fastp and aligned with MiXCR, with productive beta chains retained. Each CDR3 protein appears once, grouped with its most common genes and DNA. The V and J calls come from TCRdb's annotation, not from the publication. The sample data list more than 800,000 distinct CDR3 sequences, and under 30% of these were observed just once. The top ten hold around a sixth of the sample.

This sample is part of a study of blood T cells in healthy people across ages (dated by TCRdb to the mid-2010s). Some background on the complete study: In model experiments, roughly one uniquely barcoded TCR beta cDNA molecule per two T cells was captured by template switching. To avoid experimental bias, donors of different ages were randomly spread across the sequencing lanes. The study analyzed two additional independent replicas of 1 million unique cDNA reads from the same blood draw for two donors, one aged 18 to 30 and one aged 80 or older. The donors were divided into four age groups: young (average around 17 years), middle-aged (about 39), aged (62) and long-lived (nearly 85). The study measured age-related changes in TCR beta repertoire diversity using deep sequencing normalized with unique cDNA molecular identifiers. General study outcomes and caveats: Since profiling was done on bulk unsorted PBMCs, naive and antigen-experienced compartments could not be conclusively compared. As age increased, observed TCR beta diversity per million T cells dropped in a roughly linear way, and a significant reduction was already evident by age 40. Because donor CMV infection status was unknown, age-related changes in expanded clonotypes were potentially confounded. Compared with the aged group, more naive CD4+ T cells, fewer expanded clones and increased TCR diversity were shown by the long-lived group, suggesting age selection. Estimates of total diversity based on one million sequenced T cells were regarded as lower bounds and as underestimates. Observed TCR beta diversity correlated strongly with the percentage of naive T cells measured by flow cytometry.

The approximately 39 donors, aged 6 to 90 years, were systemically healthy Caucasian individuals from Russia. Around 10 milliliters of peripheral blood were drawn from each donor into EDTA-treated Vacutainer tubes. PBMCs were isolated by Ficoll-Paque density-gradient centrifugation, with at least 7 million obtained per sample. Total RNA was extracted from PBMCs with Trizol reagent, with at least 6 micrograms obtained per sample. The percentages of naive CD45RAhigh/CD27high T cells were determined by flow cytometry on a PBMC aliquot from every donor. Inclusive of the bounding cysteine and phenylalanine, the CDR3 is 14 residues long. Only the CDR3 DNA is retained, 42 bases long and in frame from the first base. CDR1 and CDR2 were assigned from the germline V gene (reference sequence) as LNHNV and YYDKDF. Trimming takes 7 bases from V and 2 bases from J, and the germline ends sit 13 bases apart.

The origin of this receptor is a woman older than 75 in good health. Rearrangement joined TRBV15 to TRBJ2-3, and perhaps TRBD1 as D gene, on 6 matching bases. Sequenced input: blood. CDR3 region: CATKGVGFTDTQYF. The base sequence is TGTGCCACCAAGGGGGTAGGGTTCACAGATACGCAGTATTTT.